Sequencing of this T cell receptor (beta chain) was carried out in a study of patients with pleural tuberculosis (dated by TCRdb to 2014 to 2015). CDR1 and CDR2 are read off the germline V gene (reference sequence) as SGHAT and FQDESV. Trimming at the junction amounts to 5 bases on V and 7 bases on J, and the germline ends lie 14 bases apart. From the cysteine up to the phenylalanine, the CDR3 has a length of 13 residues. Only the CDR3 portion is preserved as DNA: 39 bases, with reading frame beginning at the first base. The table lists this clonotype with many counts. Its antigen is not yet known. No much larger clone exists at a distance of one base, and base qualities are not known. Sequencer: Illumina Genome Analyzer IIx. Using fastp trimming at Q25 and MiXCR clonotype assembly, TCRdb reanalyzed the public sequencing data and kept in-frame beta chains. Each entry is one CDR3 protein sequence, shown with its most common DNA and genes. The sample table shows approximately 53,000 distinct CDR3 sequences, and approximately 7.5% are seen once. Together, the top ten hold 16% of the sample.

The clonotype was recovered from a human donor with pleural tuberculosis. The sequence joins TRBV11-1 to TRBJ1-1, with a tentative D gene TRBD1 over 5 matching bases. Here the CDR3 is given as CASSSQGANEAFF. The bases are TGTGCCAGCAGCAGCCAAGGGGCGAATGAAGCTTTCTTT. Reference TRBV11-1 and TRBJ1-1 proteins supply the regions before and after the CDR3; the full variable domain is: EAEVAQSPRYKITEKSQAVAFWCDPISGHATLYWYRQILGQGPELLVQFQDESVVDDSQLPKDRFSAERLKGVDSTLKIQPAELGDSAMYLCASSSQGANEAFFGQGTRLTVV.